Described below is a single T cell receptor beta chain sequence and its context. Antigen: not known. V lost 6 bases to trimming and J lost 0 bases, with 18 bases between them. The CDR3 totals 16 residues. CDR1 is MNHEY, CDR2 SMNVEV, per germline (reference sequence). Noted time point: baseline pretreatment blood. Treatment of the sample: 15 Gy SBRT to primary tumor, nephrectomy 4 weeks later. The tumor was a clear cell renal cell carcinoma. Assay used: immunoSEQ multiplex PCR; TCRdb lists only in-frame clones, some missing. The repertoire includes approximately 110,000 clones, roughly 80% of them detected once, and approximately 3% sits in the top ten. The data originate from a study of radiation and T cells in renal cell carcinoma. Points from the study as a whole: From baseline, blood top tumor clonotypes peaked at 2 weeks post-radiation. Pretreatment tumor biopsies were lacking, so baseline clonotypes are unknown.

The sample consisted of blood, taken from a patient whose treatment included radiotherapy and nephrectomy. The chain is built from TRBV27 and TRBJ2-7; a weak D match, TRBD2 (5 bases). The TCR was taken from a woman in her sixties with renal cell carcinoma. In DNA form, the CDR3 reads TGTGCCAGCAGGAGGACTCACAATTTACCCTCCTACGAGCAGTACTTC. This encodes CASRRTHNLPSYEQYF.